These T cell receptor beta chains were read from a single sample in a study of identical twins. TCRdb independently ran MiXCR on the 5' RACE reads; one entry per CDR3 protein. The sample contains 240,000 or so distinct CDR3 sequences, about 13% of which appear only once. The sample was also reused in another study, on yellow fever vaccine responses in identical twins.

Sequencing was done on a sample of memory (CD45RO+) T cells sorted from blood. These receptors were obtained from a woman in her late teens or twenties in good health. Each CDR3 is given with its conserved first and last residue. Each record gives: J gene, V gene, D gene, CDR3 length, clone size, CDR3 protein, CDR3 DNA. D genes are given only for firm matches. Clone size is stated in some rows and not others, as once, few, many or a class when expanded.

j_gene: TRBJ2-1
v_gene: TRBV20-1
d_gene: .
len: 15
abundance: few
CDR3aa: CSARDTASSYNEQFF
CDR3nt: TGCAGTGCTAGAGATACAGCCTCCTCCTACAATGAGCAGTTCTTC

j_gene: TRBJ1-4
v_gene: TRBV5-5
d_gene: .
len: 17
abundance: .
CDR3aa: CASSGAGGPSTNEKLFF
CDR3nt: TGTGCCAGCAGCGGGGCGGGGGGACCCTCAACTAATGAAAAACTGTTTTTT

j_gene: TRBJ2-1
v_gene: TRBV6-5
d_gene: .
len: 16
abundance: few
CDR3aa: CASSSLGPSEYNEQFF
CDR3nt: TGTGCCAGCAGTTCCTTAGGGCCCTCAGAATACAATGAGCAGTTCTTC

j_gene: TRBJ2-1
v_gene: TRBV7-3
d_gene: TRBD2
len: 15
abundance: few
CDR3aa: CASSFSSGGADEQFF
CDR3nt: TGTGCCAGCAGCTTCTCCAGCGGGGGGGCAGATGAGCAGTTCTTC

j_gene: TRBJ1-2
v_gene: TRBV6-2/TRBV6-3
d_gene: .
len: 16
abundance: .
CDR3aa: CASSLTATVSNYGYTF
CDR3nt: TGTGCCAGCAGTTTAACGGCGACAGTTTCTAACTATGGCTACACCTTC

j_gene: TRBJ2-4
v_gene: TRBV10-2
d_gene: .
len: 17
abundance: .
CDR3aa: CASMSPIPGRTKNIQYF
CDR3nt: TGCGCCAGTATGAGCCCCATTCCGGGGAGGACCAAAAACATTCAGTACTTC

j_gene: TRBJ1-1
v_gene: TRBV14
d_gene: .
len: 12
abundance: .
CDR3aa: CASSQQWTEAFF
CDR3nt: TGTGCCAGCAGCCAACAGTGGACTGAAGCTTTCTTT

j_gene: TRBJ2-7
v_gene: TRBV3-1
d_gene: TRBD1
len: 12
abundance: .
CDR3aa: CASSQTGGGQYF
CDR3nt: TGTGCCAGCAGCCAAACAGGGGGAGGGCAGTACTTC

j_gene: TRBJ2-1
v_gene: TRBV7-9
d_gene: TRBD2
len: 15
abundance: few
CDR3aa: CASSSYGAGGNEQFF
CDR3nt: TGTGCCAGCAGCTCATACGGGGCGGGAGGCAATGAGCAGTTCTTC

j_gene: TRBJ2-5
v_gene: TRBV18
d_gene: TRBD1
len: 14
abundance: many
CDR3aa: CASSPGDRVETQYF
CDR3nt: TGTGCCAGCTCACCAGGGGACAGGGTAGAGACCCAGTACTTC

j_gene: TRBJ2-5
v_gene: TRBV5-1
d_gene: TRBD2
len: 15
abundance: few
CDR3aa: CASSETSGSGETQYF
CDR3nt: TGCGCCAGCAGCGAGACTAGCGGGAGTGGGGAGACCCAGTACTTC

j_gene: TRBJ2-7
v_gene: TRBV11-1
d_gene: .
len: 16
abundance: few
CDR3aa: CASSPPKRTVSGEQYF
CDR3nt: TGTGCCAGCAGCCCACCAAAAAGGACAGTCTCGGGTGAGCAGTACTTC

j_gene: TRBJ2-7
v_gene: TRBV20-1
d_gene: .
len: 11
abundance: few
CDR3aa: CSAPHGYEQYF
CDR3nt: TGCAGTGCCCCCCATGGCTACGAGCAGTACTTC

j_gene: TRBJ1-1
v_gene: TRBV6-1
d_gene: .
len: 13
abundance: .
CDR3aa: CASNHQRNTEAFF
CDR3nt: TGTGCCAGCAACCATCAGAGGAACACTGAAGCTTTCTTT

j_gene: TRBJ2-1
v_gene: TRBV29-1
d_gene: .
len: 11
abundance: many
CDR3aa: CSVGERNEQFF
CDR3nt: TGCAGCGTGGGGGAGCGCAATGAGCAGTTCTTC

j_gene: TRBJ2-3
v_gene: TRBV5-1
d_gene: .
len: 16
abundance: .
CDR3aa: CASSLYGEQRPGSRYF
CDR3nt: TGCGCCAGCAGCTTGTACGGTGAACAGCGGCCAGGGAGTAGGTATTTT

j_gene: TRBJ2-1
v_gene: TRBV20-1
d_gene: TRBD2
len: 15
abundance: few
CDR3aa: CSASGGGRNYNEQFF
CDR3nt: TGCAGTGCTAGCGGGGGCGGGAGGAACTACAATGAGCAGTTCTTC

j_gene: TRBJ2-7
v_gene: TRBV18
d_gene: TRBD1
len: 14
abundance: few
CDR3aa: CASSSGTEGYEQYF
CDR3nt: TGTGCCAGCTCATCCGGGACAGAGGGCTACGAGCAGTACTTC

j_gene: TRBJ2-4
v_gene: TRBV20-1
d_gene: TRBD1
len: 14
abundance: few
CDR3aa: CSGIDRTGPNIQYF
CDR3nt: TGCAGTGGAATTGACCGGACAGGCCCGAACATTCAGTACTTC

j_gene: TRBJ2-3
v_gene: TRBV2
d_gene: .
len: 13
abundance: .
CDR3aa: CASTLGLADTQYF
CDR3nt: TGTGCCAGCACCCTCGGGCTTGCAGATACGCAGTATTTT

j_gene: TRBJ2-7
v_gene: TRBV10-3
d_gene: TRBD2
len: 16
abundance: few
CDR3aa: CAISESGDYSSYEQYF
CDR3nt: TGTGCCATCAGTGAGTCGGGGGACTATAGCTCCTACGAGCAGTACTTC

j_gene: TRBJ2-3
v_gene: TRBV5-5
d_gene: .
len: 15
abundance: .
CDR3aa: CASSLQGWDTDTQYF
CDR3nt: TGTGCCAGCAGCTTACAGGGCTGGGACACAGATACGCAGTATTTT

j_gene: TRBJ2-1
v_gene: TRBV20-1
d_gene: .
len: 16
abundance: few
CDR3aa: CSARDGAGSSYNEQFF
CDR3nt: TGCAGTGCTAGAGATGGAGCAGGGTCCTCCTACAATGAGCAGTTCTTC

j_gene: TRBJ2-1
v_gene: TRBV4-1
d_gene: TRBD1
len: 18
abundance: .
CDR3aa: CASSQNEAGTANYNEQFF
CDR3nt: TGCGCCAGCAGCCAAAACGAAGCCGGGACAGCGAACTACAATGAGCAGTTCTTC

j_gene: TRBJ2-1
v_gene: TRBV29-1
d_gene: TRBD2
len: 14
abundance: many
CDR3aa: CSARLASFYNEQFF
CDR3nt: TGCAGCGCACGACTAGCGAGTTTCTACAATGAGCAGTTCTTC

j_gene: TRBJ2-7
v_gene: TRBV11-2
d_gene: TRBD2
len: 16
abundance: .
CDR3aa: CASSKGLAGMFYEQYF
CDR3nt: TGTGCCAGCAGCAAGGGACTAGCGGGAATGTTTTACGAGCAGTACTTC

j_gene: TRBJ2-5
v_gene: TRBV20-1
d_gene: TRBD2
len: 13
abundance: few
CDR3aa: CSAPTSGAETQYF
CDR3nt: TGCAGTGCCCCTACTAGCGGGGCGGAGACCCAGTACTTC

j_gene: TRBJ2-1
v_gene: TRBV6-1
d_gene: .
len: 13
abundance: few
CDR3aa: CASSERGGNEQFF
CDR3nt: TGTGCCAGCAGTGAAAGGGGGGGGAATGAGCAGTTCTTC

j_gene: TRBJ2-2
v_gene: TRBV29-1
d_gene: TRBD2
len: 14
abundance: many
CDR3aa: CSVAKRGGPGELFF
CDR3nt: TGCAGCGTTGCGAAGCGGGGGGGCCCCGGGGAGCTGTTTTTT

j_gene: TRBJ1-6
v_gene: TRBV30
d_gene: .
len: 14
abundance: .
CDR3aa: CAWSVSGRNSPLHF
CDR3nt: TGTGCCTGGAGTGTATCGGGGAGGAATTCACCCCTCCACTTT

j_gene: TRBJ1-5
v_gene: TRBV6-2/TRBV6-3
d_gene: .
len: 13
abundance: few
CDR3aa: CASSYRDNQPQHF
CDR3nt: TGTGCCAGCAGTTACAGGGACAATCAGCCCCAGCATTTT

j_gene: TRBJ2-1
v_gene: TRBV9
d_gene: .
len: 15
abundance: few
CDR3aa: CASSVYSGVDNEQFF
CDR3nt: TGTGCCAGCAGCGTATATTCAGGCGTTGACAATGAGCAGTTCTTC

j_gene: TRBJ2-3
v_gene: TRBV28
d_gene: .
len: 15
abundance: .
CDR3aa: CASSLEGRGPDTQYF
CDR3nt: TGTGCCAGCAGTTTAGAGGGCAGGGGTCCAGATACGCAGTATTTT

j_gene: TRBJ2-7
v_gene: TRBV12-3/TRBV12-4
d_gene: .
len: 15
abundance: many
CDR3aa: CASSLAGGTSYEQYF
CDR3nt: TGTGCCAGCAGTTTAGCGGGCGGGACCAGCTACGAGCAGTACTTC

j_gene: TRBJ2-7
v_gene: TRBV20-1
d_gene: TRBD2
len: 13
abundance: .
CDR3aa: CSARRLAPYEQYF
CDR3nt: TGCAGTGCTCGCCGACTAGCGCCCTACGAGCAGTACTTC

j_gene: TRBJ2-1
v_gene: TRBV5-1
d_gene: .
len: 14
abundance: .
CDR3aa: CASSLELTYNEQFF
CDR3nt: TGCGCCAGCAGCTTGGAGCTAACATACAATGAGCAGTTCTTC

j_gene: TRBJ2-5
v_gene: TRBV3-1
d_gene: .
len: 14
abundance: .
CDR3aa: CASSQGMAQETQYF
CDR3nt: TGTGCCAGCAGCCAAGGAATGGCCCAAGAGACCCAGTACTTC

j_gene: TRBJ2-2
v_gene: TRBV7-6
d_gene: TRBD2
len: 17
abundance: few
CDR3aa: CASSSIRTSGSTGELFF
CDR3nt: TGTGCCAGCAGCTCGATCCGGACTAGCGGGAGTACCGGGGAGCTGTTTTTT

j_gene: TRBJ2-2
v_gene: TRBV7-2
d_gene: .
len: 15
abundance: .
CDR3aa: CASSLLAMFSGELFF
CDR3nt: TGTGCCAGCAGCTTACTAGCTATGTTCTCCGGGGAGCTGTTTTTT

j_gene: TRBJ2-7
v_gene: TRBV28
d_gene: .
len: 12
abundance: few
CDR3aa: CASSHPLYEQYF
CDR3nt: TGTGCCAGCAGTCACCCACTCTACGAGCAGTACTTC

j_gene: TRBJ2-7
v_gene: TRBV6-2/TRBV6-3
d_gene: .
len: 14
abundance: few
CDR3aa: CASSIGGPPYEQYF
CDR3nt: TGTGCCAGCAGCATAGGCGGGCCGCCCTACGAGCAGTACTTC

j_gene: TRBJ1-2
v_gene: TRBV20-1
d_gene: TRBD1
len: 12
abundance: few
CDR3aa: CSASGTDYGYTF
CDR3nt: TGCAGTGCCAGCGGGACAGACTATGGCTACACCTTC

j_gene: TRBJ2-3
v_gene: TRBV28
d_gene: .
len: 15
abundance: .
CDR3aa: CASSSQEGNADTQYF
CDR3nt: TGTGCCAGCAGTTCACAGGAGGGGAACGCAGATACGCAGTATTTT

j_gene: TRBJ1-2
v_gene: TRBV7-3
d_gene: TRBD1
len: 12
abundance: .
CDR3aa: CASREGAGGYTF
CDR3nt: TGTGCCAGCAGGGAGGGGGCTGGCGGCTACACCTTC

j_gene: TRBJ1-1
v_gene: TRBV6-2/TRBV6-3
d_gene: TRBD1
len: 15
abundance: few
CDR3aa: CASSHPDRVNTEAFF
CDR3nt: TGTGCCAGCAGTCACCCGGACAGGGTGAACACTGAAGCTTTCTTT

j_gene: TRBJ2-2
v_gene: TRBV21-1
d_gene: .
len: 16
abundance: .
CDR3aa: CAWPGRLVGQSGELFF
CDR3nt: TGTGCCTGGCCGGGGCGACTCGTGGGCCAAAGCGGGGAGCTGTTTTTT

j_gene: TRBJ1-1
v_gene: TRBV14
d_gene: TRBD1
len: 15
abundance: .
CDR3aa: CASSQRTGMGTEAFF
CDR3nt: TGTGCCAGCAGCCAAAGGACAGGGATGGGCACTGAAGCTTTCTTT

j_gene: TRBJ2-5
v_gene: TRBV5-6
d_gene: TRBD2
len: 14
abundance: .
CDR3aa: CASSPAGVVETQYF
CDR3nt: TGTGCCAGCAGCCCCGCGGGAGTAGTGGAGACCCAGTACTTC

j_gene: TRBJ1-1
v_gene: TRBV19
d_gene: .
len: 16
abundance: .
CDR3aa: CASSQLNGAGSTEAFF
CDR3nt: TGTGCCAGTAGTCAACTTAACGGCGCAGGGAGCACTGAAGCTTTCTTT

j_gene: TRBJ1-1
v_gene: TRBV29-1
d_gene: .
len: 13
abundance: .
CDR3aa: CSVEKAMNTEAFF
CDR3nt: TGCAGCGTTGAGAAGGCTATGAACACTGAAGCTTTCTTT

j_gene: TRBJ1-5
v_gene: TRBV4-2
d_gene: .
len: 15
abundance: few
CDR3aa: CASSQVSASNQPQHF
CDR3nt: TGTGCCAGCAGCCAAGTTTCGGCGAGCAATCAGCCCCAGCATTTT

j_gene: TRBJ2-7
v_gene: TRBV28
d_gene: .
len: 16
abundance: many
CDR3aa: CASSPTSIAAIYEQYF
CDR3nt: TGTGCCAGCAGTCCAACCTCTATCGCGGCGATATACGAGCAGTACTTC

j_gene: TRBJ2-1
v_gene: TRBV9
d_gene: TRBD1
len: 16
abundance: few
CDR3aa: CASSVGRTGSFAEQFF
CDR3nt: TGTGCCAGCAGCGTAGGACGGACAGGGAGTTTCGCTGAGCAGTTCTTC

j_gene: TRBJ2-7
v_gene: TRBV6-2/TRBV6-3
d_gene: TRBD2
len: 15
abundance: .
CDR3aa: CASRRRAGGNNEQYF
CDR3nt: TGTGCCAGCAGGCGCAGGGCGGGAGGTAACAACGAGCAGTACTTC

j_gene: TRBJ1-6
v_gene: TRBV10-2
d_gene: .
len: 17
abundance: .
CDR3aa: CASSSDAIGFYNSPLHF
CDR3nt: TGCGCCAGCAGCTCAGACGCGATCGGCTTCTATAATTCACCCCTCCACTTT

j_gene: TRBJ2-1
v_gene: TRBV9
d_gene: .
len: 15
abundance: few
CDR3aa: CASSPRLGRGNEQFF
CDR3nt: TGTGCCAGCAGCCCTCGTTTAGGGCGGGGCAATGAGCAGTTCTTC